This T cell receptor beta chain was observed in a study of T-cell memory formation after mild COVID-19. General study findings and limits: Detection of some responders pre-infection suggested pre-existing cross-reactive memory T cells participated. The study found balanced CD4/CD8 in clones contracting day 15 to 85 and a CD4+ lean in later expanders.

5'RACE with constant-segment primers built TCRalpha and TCRbeta cDNA libraries with UMIs. TCRdb recomputed calls from the 5' RACE reads with MiXCR, one row per CDR3 protein. The sample includes hundreds of thousands of distinct CDR3 sequences, around 20% seen only once; the top ten take around 8%. With regard to this clonotype: Its antigen is not identified.

Trimming took off 4 bases at V and 6 bases at J, with 6 bases between the two ends. CDR1 is LGHDT and CDR2 is YNNKEL in the germline V gene (reference sequence). There are 11 residues in the CDR3. This receptor was identified in an adult woman who had mild COVID-19 (a few samples of this study predate the infection). Cell type and time point are not known. The chain recombines TRBV3-1 with TRBJ1-2, with unresolved D. Sample: PBMCs or a T cell subset sorted from them (not recorded which). CDR3 DNA: TGTGCCAGCAGCCGAAGCGATGGCTACACCTTC. Its protein product is CASSRSDGYTF.